This T cell receptor (beta chain) was profiled in a study of shared clonotypes between healthy human individuals (dated by TCRdb to about 2020). For context, the study as a whole: A few men and a couple of women, aged 18 to 49 years, made up the cohort. Per donor, three plates each were used for CD4 naive and CD4 memory, two for CD8 naive, and one for CD8 memory. Per donor, leukapheresis produced somewhere between about 0.85 and 10 billion PBMCs. To estimate repertoire size and how much clonotype sharing occurs between individuals, the study deeply sequenced the blood TCR repertoires of about 5 healthy adults. Libraries were prepared and TCR repertoires were sequenced by different laboratories using diverse techniques, in order to increase sequencing depth and limit assay-specific biases.

The donors were healthy, HIV-negative adults who had no recently reported acute infections or vaccinations. Every donor was a Caucasian adult living in Nashville, Tennessee, USA. The CD8 memory samples were a combination of magnetically selected CD45RO+ cells and CCR7-negative CD45RA+ effector memory (TemRA) cells. After blood collection by leukapheresis, PBMCs were isolated using Ficoll-Histopaque density gradient centrifugation and then cryopreserved in the vapor phase of liquid nitrogen. Analytical flow cytometry was used to check the purity and quantity of every magnetically sorted T cell population. Genomic DNA was isolated from every sorted fraction and measured by UV absorbance on a Nanodrop 2000c. TCR CDR3 regions were amplified from genomic DNA by multiplex PCR using the deep immunoSEQ assay. Genomic DNA extracted from each cell subset was distributed evenly over all wells of several immunoSEQ 96-well plates, and each plate served as one replicate. For sorted subsets, about 220 ng of genomic DNA, equivalent to 25,000 to 35,000 T cell genomes, went into each replicate PCR. The purified libraries were quantified using a Qubit 3.0 fluorometer, sized with a Bioanalyzer 2100, and then quantified again using the KAPA Library Quantification kit. Every immunoSEQ 96-well plate was sequenced on a separate single-read 150-cycle Illumina NextSeq 550 flow cell. In the source study's methods: Because the immunoSEQ output included only junctional sequences and no quality scores, the filtering could not be the same as the filtering used for full-length reads. To assign V/J genes and CDR3, sequences were annotated using PyIR, a Python wrapper for IgBLAST v1.9, with IMGT germline references. Any read was removed if the V/J assignment was weak (E-value above 1e-6), the CDR3 was missing, or the read contained stop codons, out-of-frame junctions, or ambiguous translated residues. V3J clonotypes were defined as sequences sharing the same inferred V gene, J gene, and CDR3 amino acid sequence. Percentage overlap between repertoires was calculated by dividing the number of shared unique clonotypes by the size of the smaller repertoire. Three approaches were used to assess repertoire richness: RTK rarefaction, the Chao1 estimator, and Recon v2.1 estimates of unobserved clonotypes. Generation probabilities were computed with OLGA for all TCRbeta clonotypes obtained by the gDNA method from a few donors. TCRdb's version of the immuneACCESS table is confined to in-frame rearrangements and falls short of the full clone set. An unresolved V gene accounts for under half of the shortfall where checked; the remainder is of unknown origin. V and J calls and clone size come straight from that table; D and trimming were deduced from the DNA. Within this sample are around 370,000 clones, with just over 95% of them counted one time only. The ten largest account for around 0.3% of the sample.

What the study reported, not specific to this receptor: Naive subsets generally had larger estimated clonotype richness than memory subsets. Incomplete sequencing was indicated by rarefaction of sorted-subset datasets, despite the large sequencing depth. Across a few donors, around 5.4% of naive CD4, around 3.3% of naive CD8, around 2.5% of memory CD4, and 0.4% to 0.45% of memory CD8 clonotypes were shared. Pairwise subsampling led to the expectation that sequencing depth would affect the degree of clonotype sharing among donors. Sampling was limited to blood, and TCR repertoires in tissue likely differ from TCR repertoires in blood. Because the study included only a small number of donors, the genetic and exposure-history diversity represented was limited. Compared with non-shared clonotypes, clonotypes shared by all four sorted-subset donors had higher generation probabilities.

Concerning this clone: Its antigen has not been determined. Per-base quality was not reported, and no clone a single base away is much larger than it.

The sequence was obtained from a man aged 30 to 39 in good health. The sequencing input was memory CD8+ T cells sorted from blood. The meaning of the sample's cell subset or site label: CD45RO+ cells pooled with CCR7-negative TemRA cells.

The CDR3 in this case is CATRQVPEETQYF. The base sequence is TGTGCCACCAGACAGGTCCCCGAAGAGACCCAGTACTTC. The chain was built from TRBV15 and TRBJ2-5; the D gene is perhaps TRBD1, from 5 matching bases. From the germline V gene (reference sequence), CDR1 is LNHNV and CDR2 is YYDKDF. V loses 6 bases, J loses 3 bases, and the germline ends lie 11 bases apart. The cysteine opens and the phenylalanine closes a CDR3 of 13 amino acids. The sequence is cut down to CDR3 DNA, 39 bases in frame from base 1.